The 5 T cell receptor beta chains given below trace back to one sample, sequenced in a study of blood T cell repertoires in COVID-19. TCRdb's copy holds only in-frame clones and misses some; the assay was immunoSEQ multiplex PCR. Of around 81,000 clones detected, approximately 85% appear once; the ten largest clones hold more than 5.5%. Source material: peripheral blood. The source of these receptors is a man aged 65 to 79 with acute or convalescent COVID-19.

This chain uses TRBV4-1 with TRBJ2-1, with a weak D call TRBD1 (6 bases). Germline V gene lookup returns CDR1 MGHRA and CDR2 YSYEKL. The CDR3 spans 14 residues. Between the trimmed V and J ends, which lost 6 bases and 8 bases, there was a span of 17 bases. Here the CDR3 reads CASRRTGLSDEQFF. The CDR3 nucleotides are TGCGCCAGCAGGAGAACAGGGCTTTCGGATGAGCAGTTCTTC.

The chain joins TRBV7-9 to TRBJ2-7; no firm D call. With 0 bases removed from V and 1 base from J, the gap between germline ends came to 7 bases. CDR1 is SEHNR, CDR2 FQNEAQ, per germline (reference sequence). The CDR3 is 14 residues long. CDR3 sequence reads: CASSLAPRSYEQYF. The CDR3 DNA is TGTGCCAGCAGCTTAGCGCCGAGATCCTACGAGCAGTACTTC.

In DNA, the CDR3 is TGCGCCAGCAGCCAACCCCGGACAGGGACCGGCACAGATACGCAGTATTTT. Protein sequence: CASSQPRTGTGTDTQYF. The chain joins TRBV4-1 to TRBJ2-3; 8 bases map to TRBD1. Germline values: CDR1 MGHRA, CDR2 YSYEKL. There are 17 residues in the CDR3. V lost 2 bases and J lost 1; bases outside the gene matches: 8.

For the CDR3, the DNA is TGTGCCAGCAGTTTTGTGGGGGGAGGCGAAAAACTGTTTTTT. The encoded protein is CASSFVGGGEKLFF. The rearrangement uses TRBV28 and TRBJ1-4; D perhaps matches TRBD1 (5 bases). V was trimmed by 3 bases and J by 8 bases, leaving 13 bases between them. The CDR3 spans 14 residues. From germline, CDR1 is MDHEN and CDR2 SYDVKM. Drawing the rest from reference TRBV28 and TRBJ1-4, the complete variable domain is DVKVTQSSRYLVKRTGEKVFLECVQDMDHENMFWYRQDPGLGLRLIYFSYDVKMKEKGDIPEGYSVSREKKERFSLILESASTNQTSMYLCASSFVGGGEKLFFGSGTQLSVL.

The count of this clone is one. The chain combines TRBV6-1 with TRBJ2-7; 8 bases agree with TRBD2. This CDR3 has 15 residues. CDR1 is MNHNS and CDR2 is SASEGT in the germline V gene. Trimming at V came to 7 bases and at J to 3 bases, leaving 11 bases not matched to a gene. The CDR3, as DNA: TGTGCCAGCAAGACGAAGGGACTAGTACACTACGAGCAGTACTTC. Its translation is CASKTKGLVHYEQYF.